This T cell receptor (beta chain) was sequenced in a study of immune cell composition in non-small cell lung cancer. Findings and limits, study-wide: Clones >0.5% enriched in tumour were rarer in adenocarcinoma (around 35%) than squamous (around 75%). Tumour-reactive clones were not shown to match dominant in vivo tumour clones.

This CDR3 contains 19 residues. Germline V gene sequence: CDR1 MDHEN, CDR2 SYDVKM. V lost 5 bases and J lost 0; bases outside the gene matches: 17. TCRdb's table, derived via immunoSEQ multiplex PCR, lists solely in-frame clones and lacks some. The sample yields approximately 11,000 clones, around 64% seen once. Comment on this clone: The antigen is not known.

The sequenced sample was lung tumor tissue. This receptor was obtained from a human donor with non-small cell lung cancer. The genes are TRBV28 and TRBJ2-7; 9 nucleotides align to TRBD1. The DNA of the CDR3 is TGTGCCAGCAGTAGCTCGTCCGGGACAGGGACCGCGAGCTCCTACGAGCAGTACTTC. As protein: CASSSSSGTGTASSYEQYF.